Described below is a single T cell receptor (beta chain) sequence and its context. The target antigen is unknown. The source of the sample is a study of T cell responses to AZD1222 COVID-19 vaccine. The repertoire was sequenced with immunoSEQ multiplex PCR; TCRdb's copy has only in-frame clones and lacks some. The repertoire holds about 120,000 clones, with more than 80% as singletons. The CDR3 runs to 15 residues. CDR1 is MDHEN, CDR2 SYDVKM, per germline. Trimming took 7 bases from V and 5 from J, leaving 17 bases between them. Whole-study findings and limits: Baseline seropositivity characterized only a handful of AZD1222 recipients. Rises in breadth and depth of Spike-specific TCRs came after two AZD1222 doses. The span of vaccine-associated CD4 TCRs extended across spike, with dominance at 160-218 and 743-854. Among the donors, most were white British and more were female, and clonal diversity was possibly underestimated.

The sequence derives from an adult who received the MenACWY meningococcal vaccine as a control. The chain is built from TRBV28 and TRBJ2-2; D is ambiguous. Source: peripheral blood, taken 28 days after the second dose of the MenACWY control vaccine. This CDR3 is CASNTLRGGTGELFF. The CDR3 nucleotides are TGTGCCAGCAACACCCTCCGAGGCGGTACCGGGGAGCTGTTTTTT.